This T cell receptor (beta chain) was captured in a study of blood T cell repertoires in COVID-19. Study-wide context: The United States, Italy and Spain provided the acute and convalescent COVID-19 samples. Sources were T cells, B-cell-depleted T cells, or PBMCs; the material itself was cDNA or gDNA.

The authors' processing: Quantification of nucleated cells was approximated via reference gene primer amplification. Profiling relied on immunoSEQ multiplex PCR, and the TCRdb table lists in-frame clones only, not all of them. V and J calls and clone size are as listed in that table; D and trimming were resolved from the DNA. The sample lists roughly 95,000 clones, about 80% occurring once. The CDR3 extends over 14 amino acids. Germline CDR1 LGHNA, CDR2 YNFKEQ. Deletions cut 1 base from V and 5 bases from J, with 11 bases between. The sequence derives from a human donor in a cohort sampled during active COVID-19. This sequence joins TRBV4-2 and TRBJ2-5, with D uncertain. Sequences were obtained from peripheral blood. The CDR3 nucleotides read TGTGCCAGCAGCCAAGGGGCCCAGCCTGAGACCCAGTACTTC. This sequence encodes CASSQGAQPETQYF.